Below, one T cell receptor (beta chain) is given with its context. It has no known antigen specificity. No base quality information exists; no much larger clone differs at one position. From the cysteine up to the phenylalanine, the CDR3 has a length of 16 residues. Kept here is only the CDR3 DNA, which spans 48 bases and is read in frame from base 1. The germline V gene supplies CDR1 MDHEN and CDR2 SYDVKM. V loses 1 base of germline sequence and J loses 1 base, and the interval between the two ends is 13 bases. The sample comes from a study of CD8 T cells in Susac syndrome (dated by TCRdb to between 2018 and 2021). Context from the whole study: The study used repertoire sequencing to test whether antigen drove CD8+ T cell activation and differentiation in Susac syndrome. Clonality of the CD8+ T cell repertoire was compared between around eleven healthy donors, some 14 Susac syndrome patients and some 15 multiple sclerosis patients.

Results the study describes overall, beyond this receptor: The TCR sequencing and HLA analysis was acknowledged to have included a relatively small number of individuals.

RNA was extracted using the RNeasy kit, and about 0.5 to 1 ug of the RNA was reverse transcribed with random hexamers. TCR beta CDR3 regions were amplified with the immunoSEQ multiplex PCR assay covering 54 Vbeta and 13 Jbeta segments. Bias from PCR amplification was corrected by using a synthetic template baseline for primer optimization and for computational correction. The authors' pipeline ran thus. Reads were assigned to V, D and J genes according to IMGT and analyzed in immunoSEQ Analyzer, with only productive sequences retained. To calculate clonality, Shannon entropy was normalized by log2 of the number of productive unique sequences and then subtracted from one. Public and private clones were assessed among the 100 most prevalent clones of each patient and control. Susac-specific clones were defined as absent from healthy and MS cohorts, about 1,000 published viral clones and other ImmuneACCESS disease sequences. Starting from the raw public reads, TCRdb applied fastp trimming at Q25, assembled clones with MiXCR and retained in-frame beta chains. Duplicate CDR3 protein sequences are folded into a single record with the most common DNA and genes. The V and J calls reflect TCRdb's pipeline rather than the authors' work. The sample data list some 400,000 distinct CDR3 sequences, and around 85% of these were observed just once. The ten largest account for approximately 0.12% of the sample.

High-throughput TCR beta sequencing profiled peripheral blood CD8+ and CD4+ T cells from healthy donors, Susac syndrome patients and multiple sclerosis patients. Treatment-naive patients with stable or active relapsing-remitting disease fulfilling revised McDonald criteria were used as multiple sclerosis controls. Bulk CD8+ and CD4+ T cells were purified by magnetic negative isolation, whereas CD8+ TEMRA cells were enriched by FACS. Blood was collected in EDTA tubes and processed within 24 hours, with PBMCs isolated through density gradient centrifugation. PBMCs destined for TCR sequencing were cryopreserved in liquid nitrogen and later thawed in a 37 °C water bath. Purity of sorted or isolated CD4+, CD8+ and CD8+ TEMRA cells was at least 90%.

This clonotype was obtained from a human donor with multiple sclerosis. The sequence links TRBV28 to TRBJ2-5, with the identity of the D gene unclear. The sequenced sample was CD8+ T cells from PBMCs. The nucleotides are TGTGCCAGCAGTTTATCTCGGACGGCAACCCAAGAGACCCAGTACTTC. Its translation is CASSLSRTATQETQYF.